This T cell receptor (beta chain) is from a study of T cells in Graves' hyperthyroidism and ophthalmopathy. The study's findings and limits: Blood also showed most of the thyroid clonotypes that were expanded above 0.001.

Regarding this clonotype: Its target is unknown.

This CDR3 is built from 14 residues. V dropped 10 bases and J dropped 2; count of bases not matched to a gene: 4. Per the germline V gene, CDR1 is MNHNS and CDR2 is SASEGT. PBMCs came from more than 8.5 ml fresh peripheral blood. TCR beta CDR3 region amplification was performed from RNA transcripts. Using the HTBI primer set, a first-round RT-PCR was run on the TCR CDR3. Using its own MiXCR run on the multiplex PCR reads, TCRdb lists one record per CDR3 protein. The table includes about 720,000 distinct CDR3 sequences, about 19% detected once. Sample: blood. The chain recombines TRBV6-1 with TRBJ2-2; TRBD1 matches 10 bases. The TCR comes from a woman aged 45-59 years with Graves' hyperthyroidism that later progressed to Graves' ophthalmopathy. The CDR3: CATQTGGNTGELFF. The CDR3 DNA is TGTGCCACCCAGACAGGGGGCAACACCGGGGAGCTGTTTTTT.